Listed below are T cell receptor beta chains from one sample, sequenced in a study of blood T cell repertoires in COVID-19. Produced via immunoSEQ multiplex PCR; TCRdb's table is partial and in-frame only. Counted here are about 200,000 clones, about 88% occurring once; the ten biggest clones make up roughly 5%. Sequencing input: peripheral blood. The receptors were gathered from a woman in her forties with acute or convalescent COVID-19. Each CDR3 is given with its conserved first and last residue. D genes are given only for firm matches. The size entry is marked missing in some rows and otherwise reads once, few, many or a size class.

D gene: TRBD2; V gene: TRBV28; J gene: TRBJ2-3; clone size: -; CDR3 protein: CASSPTGLTSGGSTDTQYF; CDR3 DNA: TGTGCCAGCAGTCCCACAGGGCTCACTAGCGGGGGCAGCACAGATACGCAGTATTTT
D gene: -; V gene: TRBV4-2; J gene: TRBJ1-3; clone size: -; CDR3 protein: CASSQDPFSGNTIYF; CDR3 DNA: TGTGCCAGCAGCCAAGATCCCTTCTCTGGAAACACCATATATTTT
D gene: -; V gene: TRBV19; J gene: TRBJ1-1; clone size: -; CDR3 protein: CASSSRGGELVTNTEAFF; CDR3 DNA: TGTGCCAGTAGCTCCCGGGGGGGCGAATTGGTAACGAACACTGAAGCTTTCTTT
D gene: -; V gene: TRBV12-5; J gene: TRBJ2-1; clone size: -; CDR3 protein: CASALTGNNEQFF; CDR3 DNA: TGTGCTAGTGCCCTGACAGGTAACAATGAGCAGTTCTTC
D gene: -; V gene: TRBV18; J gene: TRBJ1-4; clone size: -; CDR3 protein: CASSPTPGSTNEKLFF; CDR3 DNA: TGTGCCAGCTCACCAACACCGGGGTCTACTAATGAAAAACTGTTTTTT
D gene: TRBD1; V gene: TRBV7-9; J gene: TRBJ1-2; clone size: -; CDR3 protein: CASSQDRGAYGYTF; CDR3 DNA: TGTGCCAGCAGCCAAGACAGGGGGGCCTATGGCTACACCTTC
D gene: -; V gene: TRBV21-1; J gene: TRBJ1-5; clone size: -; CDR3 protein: CASSNLPYSNQPQHF; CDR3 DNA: TGTGCCAGCAGCAATCTACCTTATAGCAATCAGCCCCAGCATTTT
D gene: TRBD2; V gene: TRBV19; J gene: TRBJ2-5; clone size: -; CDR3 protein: CASSRTSGTPQETQYF; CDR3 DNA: TGTGCCAGTAGCCGGACTAGCGGGACACCCCAAGAGACCCAGTACTTC
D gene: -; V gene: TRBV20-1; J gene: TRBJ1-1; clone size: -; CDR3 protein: CSAEAYTEAFF; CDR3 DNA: TGCAGTGCAGAGGCATACACTGAAGCTTTCTTT
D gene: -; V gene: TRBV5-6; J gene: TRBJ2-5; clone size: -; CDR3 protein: CASSTGGGGETQYF; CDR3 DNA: TGTGCCAGCAGCACAGGGGGGGGAGGAGAGACCCAGTACTTC
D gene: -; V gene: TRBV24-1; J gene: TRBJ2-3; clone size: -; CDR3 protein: CATSDPRLFTQYF; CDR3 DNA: TGTGCCACCAGTGATCCCCGACTGTTTACGCAGTATTTT
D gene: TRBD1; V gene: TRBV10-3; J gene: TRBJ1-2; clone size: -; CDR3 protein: CAISSGQGANYGYTF; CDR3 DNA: TGTGCCATCAGTTCTGGTCAGGGGGCAAACTATGGCTACACCTTC
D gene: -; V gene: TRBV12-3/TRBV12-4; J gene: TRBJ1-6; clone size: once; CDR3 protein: CASSFLRNSPLHF; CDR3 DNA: TGTGCCAGCAGTTTCTTGCGCAATTCACCCCTCCACTTT
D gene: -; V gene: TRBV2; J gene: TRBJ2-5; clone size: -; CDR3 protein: CASSDRTAQETQYF; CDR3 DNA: TGTGCCAGCAGTGATAGGACAGCTCAAGAGACCCAGTACTTC
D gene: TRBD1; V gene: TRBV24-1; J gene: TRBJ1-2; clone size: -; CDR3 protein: CATSGPDRSYGYTF; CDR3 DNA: TGTGCCACCAGTGGCCCGGACAGGAGCTATGGCTACACCTTC
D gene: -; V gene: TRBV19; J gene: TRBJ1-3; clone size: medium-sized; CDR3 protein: CASSMGLNSGNTIYF; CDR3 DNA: TGTGCCAGTAGTATGGGACTGAATTCTGGAAACACCATATATTTT
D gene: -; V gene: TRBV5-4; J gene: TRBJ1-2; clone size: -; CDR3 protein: CASSLALGDGYTF; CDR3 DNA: TGTGCCAGCAGCTTGGCCTTGGGAGATGGCTACACCTTC
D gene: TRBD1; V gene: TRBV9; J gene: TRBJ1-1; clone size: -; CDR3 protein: CASSLLPGGLNTEAFF; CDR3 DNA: TGTGCCAGCAGTCTCCTGCCAGGGGGCCTGAACACTGAAGCTTTCTTT
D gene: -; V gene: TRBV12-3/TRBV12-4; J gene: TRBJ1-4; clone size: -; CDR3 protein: CASSFGAIGKLFF; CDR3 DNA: TGTGCCAGCAGTTTTGGGGCTATCGGAAAACTGTTTTTT
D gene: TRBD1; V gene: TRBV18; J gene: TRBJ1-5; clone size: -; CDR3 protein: CASSPTGGGMWNQPQHF; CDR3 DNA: TGTGCCAGCTCACCAACGGGAGGGGGCATGTGGAATCAGCCCCAGCATTTT
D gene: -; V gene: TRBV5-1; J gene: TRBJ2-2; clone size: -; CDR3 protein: CASSLDQAGGGELFF; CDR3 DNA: TGCGCCAGCAGCTTGGACCAGGCGGGTGGCGGGGAGCTGTTTTTT
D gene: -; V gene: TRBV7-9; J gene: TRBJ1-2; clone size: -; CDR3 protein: CASSSPGRGYDYGYTF; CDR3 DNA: TGTGCCAGCAGCTCCCCAGGGAGGGGGTACGACTATGGCTACACCTTC
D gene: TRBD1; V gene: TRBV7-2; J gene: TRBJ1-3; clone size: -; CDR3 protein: CASSVQTGSGNTIYF; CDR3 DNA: TGTGCCAGCAGCGTACAGACAGGGTCTGGAAACACCATATATTTT
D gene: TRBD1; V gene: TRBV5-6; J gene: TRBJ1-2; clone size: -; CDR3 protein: CASSPGQGTYGYTF; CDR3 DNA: TGTGCCAGCAGTCCGGGACAGGGGACCTATGGCTACACCTTC
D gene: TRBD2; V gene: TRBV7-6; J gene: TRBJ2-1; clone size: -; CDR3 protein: CASSLRTSGDYNEQFF; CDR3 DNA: TGTGCCAGCAGCCTCCGGACTAGCGGTGACTACAATGAGCAGTTCTTC
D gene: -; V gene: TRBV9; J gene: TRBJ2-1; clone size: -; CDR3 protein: CASSPPNRDNEQFF; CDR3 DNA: TGTGCCAGCAGCCCACCTAACAGAGACAATGAGCAGTTCTTC
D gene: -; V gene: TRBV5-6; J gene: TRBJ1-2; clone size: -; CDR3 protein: CASSLVGANYGYTF; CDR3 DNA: TGTGCCAGCAGCTTGGTCGGGGCTAACTATGGCTACACCTTC
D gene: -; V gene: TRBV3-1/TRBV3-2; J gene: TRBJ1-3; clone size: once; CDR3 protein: CASALQGSGNTIYF; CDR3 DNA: TGTGCCAGCGCGTTACAGGGCTCTGGAAACACCATATATTTT
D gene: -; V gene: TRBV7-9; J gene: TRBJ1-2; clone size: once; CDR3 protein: CASTAINYENGYTF; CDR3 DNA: TGTGCCAGCACCGCGATTAATTATGAAAATGGCTACACCTTC
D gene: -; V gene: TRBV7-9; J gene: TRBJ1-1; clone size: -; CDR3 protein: CASTRLGNTEAFF; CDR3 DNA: TGTGCCAGCACGCGCCTGGGCAACACTGAAGCTTTCTTT
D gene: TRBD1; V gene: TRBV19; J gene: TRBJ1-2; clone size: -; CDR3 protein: CATTPPGGRDYGYTF; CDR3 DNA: TGTGCCACCACCCCCCCAGGGGGCAGGGACTATGGCTACACCTTC
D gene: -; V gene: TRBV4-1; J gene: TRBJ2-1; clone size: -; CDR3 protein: CASSQVERNEQFF; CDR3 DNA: TGCGCCAGCAGCCAAGTAGAGCGGAATGAGCAGTTCTTC
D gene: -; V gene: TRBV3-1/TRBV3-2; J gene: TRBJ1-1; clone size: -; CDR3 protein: CASSHWPSEAFF; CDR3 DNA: TGTGCCAGCAGCCACTGGCCCTCTGAAGCTTTCTTT
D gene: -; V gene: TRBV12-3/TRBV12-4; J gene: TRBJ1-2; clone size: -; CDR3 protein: CASRLDGGYGYTF; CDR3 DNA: TGTGCCAGCAGATTGGACGGGGGATATGGCTACACCTTC
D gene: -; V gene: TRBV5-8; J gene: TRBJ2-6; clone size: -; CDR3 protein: CASSFRTGRSGANVLTF; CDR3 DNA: TGTGCCAGCAGCTTTCGCACAGGCCGCTCTGGGGCCAACGTCCTGACTTTC
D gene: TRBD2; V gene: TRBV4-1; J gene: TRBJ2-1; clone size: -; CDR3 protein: CASSPLAVSYNEQFF; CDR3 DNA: TGCGCCAGCAGCCCACTAGCGGTCTCCTACAATGAGCAGTTCTTC
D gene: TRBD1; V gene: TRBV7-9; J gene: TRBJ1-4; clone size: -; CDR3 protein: CASSRTGMVGEKLFF; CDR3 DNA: TGTGCCAGCAGCAGGACAGGGATGGTCGGTGAAAAACTGTTTTTT
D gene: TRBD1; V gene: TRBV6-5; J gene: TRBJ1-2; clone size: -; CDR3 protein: CASSHRDSVHGYTF; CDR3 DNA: TGTGCCAGCAGTCACCGGGACAGCGTTCATGGCTACACCTTC
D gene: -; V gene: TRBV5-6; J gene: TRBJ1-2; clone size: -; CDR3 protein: CASSLLSDTYGYTF; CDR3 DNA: TGTGCCAGCAGCTTGTTAAGTGACACCTATGGCTACACCTTC
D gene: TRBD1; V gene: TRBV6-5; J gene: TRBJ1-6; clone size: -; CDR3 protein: CASRTGTGGSPLHF; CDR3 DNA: TGTGCCAGCAGAACCGGGACAGGGGGTTCACCCCTCCACTTT
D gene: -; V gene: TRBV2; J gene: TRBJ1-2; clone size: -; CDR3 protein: CASSKNGGRGDYGYTF; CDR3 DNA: TGTGCCAGCAGTAAAAATGGGGGCAGGGGAGACTATGGCTACACCTTC
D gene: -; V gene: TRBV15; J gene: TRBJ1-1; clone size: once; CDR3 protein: CATSNGEQGLNTEAFF; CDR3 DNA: TGTGCCACCAGCAACGGCGAACAGGGACTGAACACTGAAGCTTTCTTT
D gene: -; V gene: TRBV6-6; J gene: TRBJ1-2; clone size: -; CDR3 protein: CASSYDSPNYGYTF; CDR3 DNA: TGTGCCAGCAGTTACGACAGTCCTAACTATGGCTACACCTTC
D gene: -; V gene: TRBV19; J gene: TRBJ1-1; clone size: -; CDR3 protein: CASNLNIGRGKTEAFF; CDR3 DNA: TGTGCCAGTAATTTAAACATCGGCCGCGGGAAGACTGAAGCTTTCTTT